The TCR beta chain described here comes from a study of T cell responses to AZD1222 COVID-19 vaccine. Overall study results and limits: Baseline antibody screening turned up just a handful of seropositive AZD1222 recipients. Repertoire sampling was restricted to post-peak T cell response timepoints.

Comment on this clone: The antigen is undetermined.

Germline trimming cut 0 bases from V and 0 bases from J; bases unmatched to any gene: 6. The CDR3 contains 17 residues. In germline, CDR1 is SGDLS, CDR2 YYNGEE. TCRdb's table, derived via immunoSEQ multiplex PCR, lists solely in-frame clones and lacks some. The table shows roughly 140,000 clones, with roughly 92% occurring only once. This chain uses TRBV9 with TRBJ1-5; TRBD1 matches 7 bases. Material: peripheral blood, obtained on day 0 of AZD1222 vaccination. This receptor was taken from an adult in good health. Here the CDR3 DNA reads TGTGCCAGCAGCGTAGTGTCAGGGGGTTGTAGCAATCAGCCCCAGCATTTT. Amino acids: CASSVVSGGCSNQPQHF.